Listed below are T cell receptor beta chains from one sample, sequenced in a study of OX40 agonist ivuxolimab in advanced cancers. Assay: immunoSEQ multiplex PCR; the TCRdb copy retains only in-frame clones and omits some. The sample carries about 87,000 clones, around four fifths recorded once. Specimen: CD4+ or CD8+ T cells sorted from blood, collected in a trial of the OX40 agonist ivuxolimab. The receptor source for this set is an adult with an advanced solid tumor such as melanoma, head and neck, liver or kidney cancer. The CDR3 runs from the conserved cysteine through the conserved F or W. Each record gives: D gene, J gene, V gene, clone size, CDR3 DNA, CDR3 protein. D genes are given only for firm matches. Rows may omit the clone size; those that give it use once, few, many or a size class.

d_gene: NA; j_gene: TRBJ1-3; v_gene: TRBV7-3; abundance: NA; CDR3nt: TGTGCCAGCAGCTTACAGGGCTCTGGAAACACCATATATTTT; CDR3aa: CASSLQGSGNTIYF
d_gene: TRBD1; j_gene: TRBJ1-1; v_gene: TRBV2; abundance: NA; CDR3nt: TGTGCCAGCAGTGGCCAGGGACAGTTGAACACTGAAGCTTTCTTT; CDR3aa: CASSGQGQLNTEAFF
d_gene: TRBD2; j_gene: TRBJ2-1; v_gene: TRBV7-2; abundance: NA; CDR3nt: TGTGCCAGCAGCTTGGGCGGGGGGACGTACAATGAGCAGTTCTTC; CDR3aa: CASSLGGGTYNEQFF
d_gene: TRBD1; j_gene: TRBJ2-5; v_gene: TRBV7-2; abundance: once; CDR3nt: TGTGCCAGCAGCTTAGTGACAGGGAAAGAGACCCAGTACTTC; CDR3aa: CASSLVTGKETQYF
d_gene: TRBD2; j_gene: TRBJ2-3; v_gene: TRBV4-1; abundance: NA; CDR3nt: TGCGCCAGCAGCGAGCGGGGGACCACAGATACGCAGTATTTT; CDR3aa: CASSERGTTDTQYF
d_gene: TRBD1; j_gene: TRBJ1-6; v_gene: TRBV19; abundance: few; CDR3nt: TGTGCCAGTAGGCCACGACAGGGGGATGGTTCCTATAATTCACCCCTCCACTTT; CDR3aa: CASRPRQGDGSYNSPLHF
d_gene: NA; j_gene: TRBJ2-7; v_gene: TRBV7-6; abundance: NA; CDR3nt: TGTGCCAGCAGCTTAGACGATGGGCTCACCTACGAGCAGTACTTC; CDR3aa: CASSLDDGLTYEQYF
d_gene: NA; j_gene: TRBJ2-5; v_gene: TRBV30; abundance: NA; CDR3nt: TGTGCCTGGAGTGTACCCCGGACAGAAGAGACCCAGTACTTC; CDR3aa: CAWSVPRTEETQYF
d_gene: TRBD1; j_gene: TRBJ1-6; v_gene: TRBV4-3; abundance: NA; CDR3nt: TGCGCCAGCAGCCAAGATAGGACAGGGCCTAATTCACCCCTCCACTTT; CDR3aa: CASSQDRTGPNSPLHF
d_gene: NA; j_gene: TRBJ1-1; v_gene: TRBV5-1; abundance: NA; CDR3nt: TGCGCCAGCAGCTTGGGTGGGGTGACCACTGAAGCTTTCTTT; CDR3aa: CASSLGGVTTEAFF
d_gene: NA; j_gene: TRBJ2-5; v_gene: TRBV15; abundance: few; CDR3nt: TGTGCCACCAGCAGAGATCCCCAGAACCAAGAGACCCAGTACTTC; CDR3aa: CATSRDPQNQETQYF
d_gene: TRBD1; j_gene: TRBJ1-6; v_gene: TRBV6-1; abundance: NA; CDR3nt: TGTGCCAGCAGTGAAGACCCTATTACAGGGGTAGGTAATTCACCCCTCCACTTT; CDR3aa: CASSEDPITGVGNSPLHF
d_gene: NA; j_gene: TRBJ2-3; v_gene: TRBV7-9; abundance: NA; CDR3nt: TGTGCCAGCAGCTTGACTGACGGTGCAGATACGCAGTATTTT; CDR3aa: CASSLTDGADTQYF
d_gene: NA; j_gene: TRBJ2-5; v_gene: TRBV29-1; abundance: few; CDR3nt: TGCAGCGTCGCTGTAGGGACCCAGTACTTC; CDR3aa: CSVAVGTQYF
d_gene: TRBD1; j_gene: TRBJ1-1; v_gene: TRBV6-5; abundance: NA; CDR3nt: TGTGCCAGCAGTCCGGGACAGATGAACACTGAAGCTTTCTTT; CDR3aa: CASSPGQMNTEAFF
d_gene: NA; j_gene: TRBJ2-5; v_gene: TRBV13; abundance: NA; CDR3nt: TGTGCCAGCAGCTTAAGGCACGAGACCCAGTACTTC; CDR3aa: CASSLRHETQYF
d_gene: TRBD1; j_gene: TRBJ1-6; v_gene: TRBV9; abundance: NA; CDR3nt: TGTGCCAGCAGCGTAGGTCAGGGGGCGAATTCACCCCTCCACTTT; CDR3aa: CASSVGQGANSPLHF
d_gene: TRBD1; j_gene: TRBJ2-7; v_gene: TRBV6-1; abundance: NA; CDR3nt: TGTGCCAGCAGTGAAAGGGGGACAGGGAGCTACGAGCAGTACTTC; CDR3aa: CASSERGTGSYEQYF
d_gene: NA; j_gene: TRBJ1-1; v_gene: TRBV20-1; abundance: NA; CDR3nt: TGCAGTGCTCAATATAACACTGAAGCTTTCTTT; CDR3aa: CSAQYNTEAFF
d_gene: NA; j_gene: TRBJ1-2; v_gene: TRBV6-1; abundance: NA; CDR3nt: TGTGCCAGCAGTGAACGTGGCTCTAGGATGAACTATGGCTACACCTTC; CDR3aa: CASSERGSRMNYGYTF
d_gene: NA; j_gene: TRBJ1-6; v_gene: TRBV5-4; abundance: NA; CDR3nt: TGTGCCAGCAGCTTAGGAATTTTCTCCTATAATTCACCCCTCCACTTT; CDR3aa: CASSLGIFSYNSPLHF
d_gene: TRBD1; j_gene: TRBJ2-2; v_gene: TRBV7-3; abundance: NA; CDR3nt: TGTGCCAGCAGCTTAACGTCGACAGGGCCCGGGGAGCTGTTTTTT; CDR3aa: CASSLTSTGPGELFF
d_gene: TRBD1; j_gene: TRBJ2-7; v_gene: TRBV7-8; abundance: NA; CDR3nt: TGTGCCAGCAGCTCAAGGGGGACAGGGACCTACGAGCAGTACTTC; CDR3aa: CASSSRGTGTYEQYF
d_gene: NA; j_gene: TRBJ1-4; v_gene: TRBV25-1; abundance: NA; CDR3nt: TGTGCCAGCAGACGGGCAACTAATGAAAAACTGTTTTTT; CDR3aa: CASRRATNEKLFF
d_gene: TRBD2; j_gene: TRBJ2-3; v_gene: TRBV11-3; abundance: NA; CDR3nt: TGTGCCAGCAGCCGCGGGGGATCCACCACAGATACGCAGTATTTT; CDR3aa: CASSRGGSTTDTQYF
d_gene: TRBD1; j_gene: TRBJ2-2; v_gene: TRBV18; abundance: once; CDR3nt: TGTGCCAGCTCACCCGGACAGGGAGGCACCGGGGAGCTGTTTTTT; CDR3aa: CASSPGQGGTGELFF
d_gene: NA; j_gene: TRBJ2-7; v_gene: TRBV20-1; abundance: NA; CDR3nt: TGCAGTGCACGTCTTGACGAGCAGTACTTC; CDR3aa: CSARLDEQYF
d_gene: NA; j_gene: TRBJ2-6; v_gene: TRBV7-3; abundance: NA; CDR3nt: TGTGCCAGCAGCCCCCCGACGGGGGCGTCTGGGGCCAACGTCCTGACTTTC; CDR3aa: CASSPPTGASGANVLTF
d_gene: TRBD1; j_gene: TRBJ2-7; v_gene: TRBV6-1; abundance: NA; CDR3nt: TGTGCCAGCAGTGAAGCCGGGACAGTTTCCTACGAGCAGTACTTC; CDR3aa: CASSEAGTVSYEQYF
d_gene: NA; j_gene: TRBJ1-3; v_gene: TRBV29-1; abundance: NA; CDR3nt: TGCAGCGTTGAAGGAGGGGCTGGAAACACCATATATTTT; CDR3aa: CSVEGGAGNTIYF
d_gene: TRBD2; j_gene: TRBJ2-3; v_gene: TRBV4-2; abundance: NA; CDR3nt: TGTGCCAGCAGCCAAGATTCGTCCCGGACAAGGGGAGGGGCAGATACGCAGTATTTT; CDR3aa: CASSQDSSRTRGGADTQYF
d_gene: NA; j_gene: TRBJ2-2; v_gene: TRBV11-2; abundance: NA; CDR3nt: TGTGCCAGCAGCTTAGATAGCGGCGGGTACACCGGGGAGCTGTTTTTT; CDR3aa: CASSLDSGGYTGELFF
d_gene: NA; j_gene: TRBJ1-5; v_gene: TRBV6-1; abundance: NA; CDR3nt: TGTGCCAGCAGTGCAGTCGGCCTTAGCAATCAGCCCCAGCATTTT; CDR3aa: CASSAVGLSNQPQHF
d_gene: NA; j_gene: TRBJ1-1; v_gene: TRBV29-1; abundance: few; CDR3nt: TGCAGCGTTGATAACACGAACACTGAAGCTTTCTTT; CDR3aa: CSVDNTNTEAFF
d_gene: TRBD2; j_gene: TRBJ2-3; v_gene: TRBV27; abundance: once; CDR3nt: TGTGCCACCCTTCTAGCGGGGGCCACAGATACGCAGTATTTT; CDR3aa: CATLLAGATDTQYF
d_gene: TRBD1; j_gene: TRBJ1-1; v_gene: TRBV6-6; abundance: NA; CDR3nt: TGTGCCAGCAGTCCGCCCGCGACAGGGGGGAACACTGAAGCTTTCTTT; CDR3aa: CASSPPATGGNTEAFF
d_gene: TRBD1; j_gene: TRBJ1-6; v_gene: TRBV9; abundance: once; CDR3nt: TGTGCCAGCAGCGCGCTGGGACAGGGGTCTAATTCACCCCTCCACTTT; CDR3aa: CASSALGQGSNSPLHF
d_gene: NA; j_gene: TRBJ2-3; v_gene: TRBV7-8; abundance: NA; CDR3nt: TGTGCCAGCAGCCTCCAAGGAGGCACAGATACGCAGTATTTT; CDR3aa: CASSLQGGTDTQYF
d_gene: NA; j_gene: TRBJ1-4; v_gene: TRBV7-2; abundance: NA; CDR3nt: TGTGCCAGCAGCTTGGGACATTCGAACGAAAAACTGTTTTTT; CDR3aa: CASSLGHSNEKLFF
d_gene: NA; j_gene: TRBJ2-5; v_gene: TRBV7-2; abundance: once; CDR3nt: TGTGCCAGCAGCCCTAGGGGTCAGCGCTTCCAAGAGACCCAGTACTTC; CDR3aa: CASSPRGQRFQETQYF
d_gene: NA; j_gene: TRBJ1-2; v_gene: TRBV19; abundance: NA; CDR3nt: TGTGCCAGTAGTATAGCCCGGGGAGGAACAGATTACTATGGCTACACCTTC; CDR3aa: CASSIARGGTDYYGYTF
d_gene: TRBD2; j_gene: TRBJ2-7; v_gene: TRBV7-9; abundance: NA; CDR3nt: TGTGCCAGCAGCTTAGATCGGGAGGCCGAGCAGTACTTC; CDR3aa: CASSLDREAEQYF
d_gene: NA; j_gene: TRBJ2-3; v_gene: TRBV5-8; abundance: once; CDR3nt: TGTGCCAGCACCTCCGGGTTGGCTAGGGGGACAGATACGCAGTATTTT; CDR3aa: CASTSGLARGTDTQYF
d_gene: TRBD1; j_gene: TRBJ2-7; v_gene: TRBV6-6; abundance: NA; CDR3nt: TGTGCCAGCAGAAGACAGGGGGGCAACTACGAGCAGTACTTC; CDR3aa: CASRRQGGNYEQYF
d_gene: TRBD2; j_gene: TRBJ2-1; v_gene: TRBV19; abundance: NA; CDR3nt: TGTGCCAGTAGTATACGGGCTAGCGGGGGGGCTAATGAGCAGTTCTTC; CDR3aa: CASSIRASGGANEQFF
d_gene: NA; j_gene: TRBJ2-6; v_gene: TRBV19; abundance: NA; CDR3nt: TGTGCTACTATGAACAGGGCTGGGGCCAACGTCCTGACTTTC; CDR3aa: CATMNRAGANVLTF
d_gene: NA; j_gene: TRBJ1-4; v_gene: TRBV2; abundance: NA; CDR3nt: TGTGCCAGTGGGGTGTCTAATGAAAAACTGTTTTTT; CDR3aa: CASGVSNEKLFF
d_gene: TRBD1; j_gene: TRBJ1-6; v_gene: TRBV5-3; abundance: NA; CDR3nt: TGTGCCAGAAGCCCCCGACAGGGGAATTCACCCCTCCACTTT; CDR3aa: CARSPRQGNSPLHF